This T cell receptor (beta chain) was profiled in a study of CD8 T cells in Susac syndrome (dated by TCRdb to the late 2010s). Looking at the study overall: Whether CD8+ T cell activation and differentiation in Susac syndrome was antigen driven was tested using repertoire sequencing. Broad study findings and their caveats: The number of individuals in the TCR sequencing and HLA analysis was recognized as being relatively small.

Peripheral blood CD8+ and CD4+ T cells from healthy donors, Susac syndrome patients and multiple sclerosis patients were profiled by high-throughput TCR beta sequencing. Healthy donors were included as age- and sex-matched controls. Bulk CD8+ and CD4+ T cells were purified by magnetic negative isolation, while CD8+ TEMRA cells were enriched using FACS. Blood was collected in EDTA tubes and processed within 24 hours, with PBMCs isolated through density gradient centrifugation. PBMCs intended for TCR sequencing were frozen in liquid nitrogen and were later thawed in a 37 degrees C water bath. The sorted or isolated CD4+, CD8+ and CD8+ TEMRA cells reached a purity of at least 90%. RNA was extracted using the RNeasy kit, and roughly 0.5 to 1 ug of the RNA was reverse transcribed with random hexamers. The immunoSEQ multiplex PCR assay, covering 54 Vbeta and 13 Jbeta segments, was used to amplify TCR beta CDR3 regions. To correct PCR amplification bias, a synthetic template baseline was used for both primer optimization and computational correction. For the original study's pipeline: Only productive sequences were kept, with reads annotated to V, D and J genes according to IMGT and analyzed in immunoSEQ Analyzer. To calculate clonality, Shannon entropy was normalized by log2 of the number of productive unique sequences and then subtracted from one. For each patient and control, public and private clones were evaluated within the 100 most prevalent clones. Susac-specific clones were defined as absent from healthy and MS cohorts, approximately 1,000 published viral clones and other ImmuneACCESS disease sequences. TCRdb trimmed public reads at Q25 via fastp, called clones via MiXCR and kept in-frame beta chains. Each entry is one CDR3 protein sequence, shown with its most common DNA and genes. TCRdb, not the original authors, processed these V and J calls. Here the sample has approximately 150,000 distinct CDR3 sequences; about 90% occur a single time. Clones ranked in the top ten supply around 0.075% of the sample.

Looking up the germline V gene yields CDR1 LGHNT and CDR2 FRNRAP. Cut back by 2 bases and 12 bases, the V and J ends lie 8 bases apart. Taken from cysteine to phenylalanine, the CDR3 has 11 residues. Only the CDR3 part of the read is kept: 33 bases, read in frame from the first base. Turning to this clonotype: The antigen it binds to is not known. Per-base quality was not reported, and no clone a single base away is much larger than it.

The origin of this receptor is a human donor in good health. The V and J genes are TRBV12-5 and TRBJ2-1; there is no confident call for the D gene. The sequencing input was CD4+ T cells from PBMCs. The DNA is TGTGCTAGTGGTTTGAACCGACTGCAGTTCTTC. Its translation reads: CASGLNRLQFF.